The 21 T cell receptor beta chains presented below share a single source sample, sequenced in a study of blood T cell repertoires in COVID-19. Repertoires were generated with immunoSEQ multiplex PCR, while TCRdb's copy carries only in-frame clones and drops some. The table has 280,000 or so clones, 89% seen once. The sample taken for sequencing was PBMCs or T cells enriched from blood (not recorded which). The receptors come from a woman in her forties or fifties who had been exposed to COVID-19.

The DNA for the CDR3 is TGTGCCAGTAGTGCTGGACAGGTTTCGGGTGAAAAACTGTTTTTT. Its translation is CASSAGQVSGEKLFF. V and J are TRBV19 and TRBJ1-4; 7 bases fit TRBD1. The CDR3 has 15 amino acids. CDR1 and CDR2 (germline): LNHDA, SQIVND (reference sequence). V lost 5 bases to trimming and J lost 7 bases; unmatched junction nucleotides: 10. Looking up the rest from reference TRBV19 and TRBJ1-4 gives the full variable domain: DGGITQSPKYLFRKEGQNVTLSCEQNLNHDAMYWYRQDPGQGLRLIYYSQIVNDFQKGDIAEGYSVSREKKESFPLTVTSAQKNPTAFYLCASSAGQVSGEKLFFGSGTQLSVL.

This clone occurred a few times. This chain links TRBV28 with TRBJ1-2; 8 bases align to TRBD1. From germline, CDR1 is MDHEN and CDR2 SYDVKM. The junction had 7 bases not matched to a gene; V was cut back by 5 bases and J by 5 bases. This CDR3 region has 14 residues. DNA for the CDR3: TGTGCCAGCAGTATCGACAGGGGACCTTATGGCTACACCTTC. As protein: CASSIDRGPYGYTF.

This chain connects TRBV5-4 to TRBJ1-6; D gene unclear. Deletions cut 1 base from V and 0 bases from J, with 17 bases between. Germline V gene lookup returns CDR1 SGHNT and CDR2 YYREEE (reference sequence). The CDR3 loop spans 19 amino acids. CDR3 protein: CASSLSPNSGSSYNSPLHF. The CDR3 region has the DNA TGTGCCAGCAGCTTGTCCCCCAACAGTGGGAGCTCCTATAATTCACCCCTCCACTTT. Looking up the rest from reference TRBV5-4 and TRBJ1-6 gives the full variable domain: ETGVTQSPTHLIKTRGQQVTLRCSSQSGHNTVSWYQQALGQGPQFIFQYYREEENGRGNFPPRFSGLQFPNYSSELNVNALELDDSALYLCASSLSPNSGSSYNSPLHFGNGTRLTVT.

This clone came up a few times. V usage is TRBV2 and J usage is TRBJ2-2; D uncertain. CDR3 size: 13 residues. Looked up from germline, CDR1 is SNHLY and CDR2 is FYNNEI. Trimming left V 5 bases short and J 5 bases short, with 9 bases between. The CDR3 DNA follows: TGTGCCAGCAGTCAGACTCGGACCGGGGAGCTGTTTTTT. It is translated as CASSQTRTGELFF.

The V call is TRBV5-1, the J call TRBJ1-1; TRBD1 agrees at 7 bases. The CDR3 contains 14 residues. V trimming: 0 bases; J trimming: 6 bases; junction bases outside the gene matches: 5. The germline V gene encodes CDR1 SGHRS and CDR2 YFSETQ. This CDR3 is CASSLDLGGPEAFF. The CDR3 DNA follows: TGCGCCAGCAGCTTGGATTTAGGGGGCCCTGAAGCTTTCTTT.

The J gene is TRBJ2-7, the V gene TRBV7-9; a weak D match, TRBD1 (5 bases). Trimming pared 2 bases from V and 2 bases from J, leaving 7 bases between. Germline V gives CDR1 SEHNR, CDR2 FQNEAQ (reference sequence). This CDR3 contains 13 residues. The CDR3 spells CASSLTGTYEQYF. CDR3 nucleotide sequence: TGTGCCAGCAGCTTAACAGGAACCTACGAGCAGTACTTC. The full variable domain, with the rest looked up from reference TRBV7-9 and TRBJ2-7, is DTGVSQNPRHKITKRGQNVTFRCDPISEHNRLYWYRQTLGQGPEFLTYFQNEAQLEKSRLLSDRFSAERPKGSFSTLEIQRTEQGDSAMYLCASSLTGTYEQYFGPGTRLTVT.

This clone was seen just once. V gene TRBV7-9 combines with J gene TRBJ2-5; TRBD1 aligns across 9 bases. This CDR3 contains 13 residues. Per germline, CDR1 SEHNR and CDR2 FQNEAQ (reference sequence). V shed 10 bases, J shed 3 bases, and the junction held 6 bases outside the gene matches. In DNA, the CDR3 is TGTGCCACCACCCGGGACAGGGAAGAGACCCAGTACTTC. It yields the protein CATTRDREETQYF.

As regards this clone: Because the CDR3's place on the DNA is in doubt, the DNA is left out and the CDR3 is given as listed by TCRdb. This sequence joins TRBV6-1 and TRBJ2-1; the table's D call of TRBD2 was not tested on the DNA. Germline V lookup: CDR1 MNHNS, CDR2 SASEGT. The CDR3 length equals 16 residues, ends included. The CDR3 reads CASSDFRGLGPSEQFF.

This chain connects TRBV5-4 to TRBJ1-2, with 8 bases fitting TRBD1. Germline CDR1 SGHNT, CDR2 YYREEE (reference sequence). V was clipped by 4 bases and J by 2 bases; unmatched bases: 7. The CDR3 totals 15 residues. The CDR3 protein is CASSPRQGPNYGYTF. The CDR3 region has the DNA TGTGCCAGCAGCCCAAGACAGGGGCCAAACTATGGCTACACCTTC.

The chain uses TRBV5-1 and TRBJ1-6; TRBD1 matches 9 bases. CDR1 is SGHRS, CDR2 YFSETQ, per germline. The ends lost 4 bases at V and 3 bases at J; junction bases unmatched: 11. The CDR3 loop spans 18 amino acids. CDR3 coding DNA: TGCGCCAGCAGCCCCGGGACAGGGAGCATTAGCTATAATTCACCCCTCCACTTT. This sequence encodes CASSPGTGSISYNSPLHF.

V gene TRBV6-5 combines with J gene TRBJ2-2; possible D gene TRBD1, 6 bases. Germline values: CDR1 MNHEY, CDR2 SVGAGI. The V gene lost 2 bases and the J gene lost 1 base, with 11 bases spanning the gap. The CDR3 runs 16 residues. The chain's CDR3 is CASSYPGQRNTGELFF. CDR3 DNA: TGTGCCAGCAGTTACCCCGGACAGCGGAACACCGGGGAGCTGTTTTTT.

The chain couples TRBV11-3 to TRBJ2-4; TRBD1 aligns across 8 bases. Germline values: CDR1 SGHNT, CDR2 YENEEA. This CDR3 has 14 amino acids. The V gene end was trimmed by 5 bases and the J gene end by 7 bases; junction bases not matched to a gene: 7. DNA of the CDR3: TGTGCCAGCAGCGAGACAGGGGCGGGGAACATTCAGTACTTC. Protein product: CASSETGAGNIQYF.

V usage is TRBV19 and J usage is TRBJ2-7; weak D call: TRBD1 (6 bases). V was clipped by 4 bases and J by 4 bases, with 11 bases between them. Germline CDR1 reads LNHDA; CDR2 reads SQIVND (reference sequence). This CDR3 spans 13 amino acids. The CDR3 DNA sequence: TGTGCCAGTAGTAAACGGGACAAGTACGAGCAGTACTTC. Translating gives CASSKRDKYEQYF.

This clone was observed a single time. The J gene is TRBJ1-4, the V gene TRBV5-1; 7 positions agree with TRBD1. The CDR3 extends over 15 amino acids. Germline V gives CDR1 SGHRS, CDR2 YFSETQ. After removal of 4 bases from V and 8 bases from J, the junction contained 11 bases not matched to a gene. The CDR3 protein is CASSLATGYNEKLFF. The CDR3 coding sequence is TGCGCCAGCAGCCTAGCGACAGGGTATAACGAAAAACTGTTTTTT. Based on the CDR3 plus reference TRBV5-1 and TRBJ1-4, the full variable domain is KAGVTQTPRYLIKTRGQQVTLSCSPISGHRSVSWYQQTPGQGLQFLFEYFSETQRNKGNFPGRFSGRQFSNSRSEMNVSTLELGDSALYLCASSLATGYNEKLFFGSGTQLSVL.

This clone was detected only once. This chain links TRBV10-3 with TRBJ2-5; 9 nucleotides match TRBD2. Trimming removed 4 bases from V and 6 bases from J; junction bases left unmatched: 15. The CDR3 covers 17 residues. Per the germline V gene, CDR1 is ENHRY and CDR2 is SYGVKD. DNA of the CDR3: TGTGCCATCAGTGGTCACAAGGAGCGGGGGGCCCCAAAGACCCAGTACTTC. This sequence encodes CAISGHKERGAPKTQYF.

The chain combines TRBV30 with TRBJ2-3; 15 bases align to TRBD2. The CDR3 is made up of 17 amino acids. V lost 5 bases to trimming and J lost 4 bases; unmatched junction nucleotides: 10. Per the germline V gene, CDR1 is GTSNPN and CDR2 is SVGIG (reference sequence). The CDR3 here is CAWEAGTSGGWADTQYF. The CDR3 DNA follows: TGTGCCTGGGAAGCCGGGACTAGCGGGGGGTGGGCAGATACGCAGTATTTT.

This sequence joins TRBV4-2 and TRBJ2-7, with TRBD2 matching 10 bases. V lost 1 base, J lost 3 bases, and 6 bases stayed unmatched. This CDR3 comprises 16 residues. Germline V lookup: CDR1 LGHNA, CDR2 YNFKEQ. The CDR3 nucleotides are TGTGCCAGCAGCCAAGGGGCCAGCGGGGGGGTCTACGAGCAGTACTTC. This sequence encodes CASSQGASGGVYEQYF.

This chain connects TRBV3-1 (or the pseudogene TRBV3-2) to TRBJ2-1; 12 bases are a match to TRBD2. The CDR3 extends over 16 amino acids. With 4 bases clipped from V and 5 bases from J, the junction kept 6 bases outside the gene matches. Germline lookup yields CDR1 LGHDT and CDR2 YNNKEL (reference sequence). The CDR3 DNA sequence: TGTGCCAGCAGCCCCCTCCTAGCGGGGGGGGACAATGAGCAGTTCTTC. It is translated as CASSPLLAGGDNEQFF.

V is TRBV2 and J is TRBJ1-6; 8 bases line up with TRBD1. The CDR3 loop spans 17 amino acids. CDR1 is SNHLY and CDR2 is FYNNEI in the germline V gene. J was trimmed by 3 bases and V by 3 bases; bases with no gene match: 7. CDR3: CASSERLGQGYNSPLHF. For the CDR3, the DNA is TGTGCCAGCAGTGAGAGGTTAGGACAGGGCTATAATTCACCCCTCCACTTT.

The CDR3 region is CASRRRLAGSFPDTQYF. The CDR3 nucleotides are TGTGCCAGCAGGCGCCGACTAGCGGGAAGCTTTCCAGATACGCAGTATTTT. This sequence joins TRBV3-1 (or the pseudogene TRBV3-2) and TRBJ2-3; the match to TRBD2 covers 11 bases. Germline trimming cut 6 bases from V and 4 bases from J; bases unmatched to any gene: 12. Germline V CDR1 and CDR2: LGHDT, YNNKEL (reference sequence). CDR3 length equals 17 residues.

The V and J genes are TRBV2 and TRBJ1-5; 8 nucleotides agree with TRBD1. V was pared by 6 bases and J by 6 bases, with 10 bases of the junction left unmatched. Germline-derived CDR1 and CDR2 are SNHLY and FYNNEI. CDR3 length: 15 residues. DNA of the CDR3: TGTGCCAGCAGGGGGACAGGCGCCGTTGCTCAGCCCCAGCATTTT. It is translated as CASRGTGAVAQPQHF.